This T cell receptor (beta chain) appears in the sequencing data of a study of T cell repertoires in cytomegalovirus infection. Across the whole study: Signatures in public TCR beta sequences pointed to both CMV infection and matching HLA type.

This clonotype has only a few counts. What it binds is not known. MiXCR was run by TCRdb on the reads, yielding one entry per CDR3 protein. The sample has approximately 270,000 distinct CDR3 sequences, 22% seen once. The CDR3 has 16 residues. V dropped 3 bases and J dropped 4; count of bases not matched to a gene: 7. CDR1 SGHNT and CDR2 YENEEA come from the germline V gene. The gene calls are TRBV11-3 and TRBJ2-1; 9 bases match TRBD2. The sequence was obtained from a human donor in good health (CMV status not recorded). Some clones in this sample may be carry-over from other donors' samples. The source material was cultured PBMCs, sampled from culture after CMV antigen stimulation. The CDR3 region has the DNA TGTGCCAGCAGCTTCTCTTCTAGCGGGACTTACAATGAGCAGTTCTTC. It yields the protein CASSFSSSGTYNEQFF.